Shown below are 9 T cell receptor beta chains from a single sample sequenced in a study of shared clonotypes between healthy human individuals. TCRdb's copy holds only in-frame clones and misses some; the assay was immunoSEQ multiplex PCR. The sample consists of about 1 million clones, roughly 75% of them appearing once. The sample consisted of memory CD4+ T cells sorted from blood. Documented subset: CD45RA-negative fraction. Source of these receptors: a man aged 18 to 30 in good health.

J is TRBJ2-3 and V is TRBV6-5, with 7 nucleotides matching TRBD2. Germline trimming cut 7 bases from V and 2 bases from J; bases unmatched to any gene: 9. Germline values: CDR1 MNHEY, CDR2 SVGAGI. This CDR3 is 15 amino acids long. CDR3 sequence: CASKGGAGVTDTQYF. CDR3 nucleotides: TGTGCCAGCAAGGGTGGGGCGGGGGTCACAGATACGCAGTATTTT.

The rearrangement links TRBV29-1 to TRBJ2-2; TRBD1 is a possible D gene (6 bases). With 2 bases removed from V and 6 bases from J, the gap between germline ends came to 10 bases. Germline V gives CDR1 SQVTM, CDR2 ANQGSEA. This CDR3 comprises 13 residues. The CDR3 reads CSVERQGPGELFF. CDR3 DNA sequence: TGCAGCGTTGAAAGGCAGGGGCCCGGGGAGCTGTTTTTT.

This clone has more than one count but fewer than ten. V gene TRBV5-5 combines with J gene TRBJ1-3; perhaps TRBD1 as D (5 bases). The germline CDR1 and CDR2 sequences are SGHKS and YYEKEE (reference sequence). The CDR3 contains 16 residues. V lost 0 bases and J lost 0, with 10 bases in between. CDR3 DNA sequence: TGTGCCAGCAGCTTGGGGGACCTCGTCTCTGGAAACACCATATATTTT. Encoded protein: CASSLGDLVSGNTIYF. The whole variable domain, remainder taken from reference TRBV5-5 and TRBJ1-3, is DAGVTQSPTHLIKTRGQQVTLRCSPISGHKSVSWYQQVLGQGPQFIFQYYEKEERGRGNFPDRFSARQFPNYSSELNVNALLLGDSALYLCASSLGDLVSGNTIYFGEGSWLTVV.

The J gene is TRBJ2-2, the V gene TRBV10-3; D unresolved. This CDR3 spans 18 amino acids. Germline loops: CDR1 ENHRY, CDR2 SYGVKD. V gave up 6 bases and J gave up 7 bases, with 27 bases separating them. Here the CDR3 DNA reads TGTGCCATCAGCCTTTCCTCTAAAGGAGAACTTTGGGGCGGGGAGCTGTTTTTT. It translates to CAISLSSKGELWGGELFF.

The J gene is TRBJ1-4, the V gene TRBV7-9, with D perhaps matching TRBD1 (5 bases). CDR3 size: 15 residues. Germline lookup yields CDR1 SEHNR and CDR2 FQNEAQ (reference sequence). V was clipped by 5 bases and J by 0 bases, with 10 bases between them. Written as DNA, the CDR3 is TGTGCCAGCAGCCACGACAGTCCAACTAATGAAAAACTGTTTTTT. As protein: CASSHDSPTNEKLFF.

The V call is TRBV7-9, the J call TRBJ2-3; 8 bases line up with TRBD2. Germline lookup yields CDR1 SEHNR and CDR2 FQNEAQ (reference sequence). V trimming: 4 bases; J trimming: 4 bases; junction bases outside the gene matches: 7. The CDR3 extends over 15 amino acids. The CDR3, as DNA: TGTGCCAGCAGCTCCGAACGGGAGGGCCCAGATACGCAGTATTTT. Translating gives CASSSEREGPDTQYF.

With regard to this clone: The sample contains more than one DNA sequence encoding this CDR3. The CDR3 spells CASRTGGSYNEQFF. The CDR3 bases are TGTGCCAGCAGGACAGGGGGGTCCTACAATGAGCAGTTCTTC. V usage is TRBV27 and J usage is TRBJ2-1, with 9 bases fitting TRBD1. CDR3 length equals 14 residues. Per germline, CDR1 MNHEY and CDR2 SMNVEV (reference sequence). V was pared by 6 bases and J by 1 base, with 1 base of the junction left unmatched.

This rearrangement joins TRBV19 to TRBJ2-1; maybe TRBD2 (6 bases). Germline values: CDR1 LNHDA, CDR2 SQIVND (reference sequence). The CDR3 totals 16 residues. V lost 3 bases and J 0 bases, leaving 12 bases between the germline ends. CDR3 DNA sequence: TGTGCCAGTAGTATTTTCCCGGGGGTCTCCTACAATGAGCAGTTCTTC. Amino acid sequence: CASSIFPGVSYNEQFF.

As regards this clone: This may be a read error: a much more frequent sequence differs by one nucleotide. The same CDR3 is also encoded by other DNA sequences in this sample. The rearrangement links TRBV5-4 to TRBJ2-7; D gene ambiguous. Germline V gene sequence: CDR1 SGHNT, CDR2 YYREEE (reference sequence). This CDR3 region has 12 residues. With 5 bases removed from V and 0 bases from J, the gap between germline ends came to 6 bases. As DNA, the CDR3 is TGTGCCAGCAGTTCGAGCTCCTACGAGCAGTACTTC. Residues: CASSSSSYEQYF.